This entry lists 25 T cell receptor beta chains sequenced from one sample in a study of OX40 agonist ivuxolimab in advanced cancers. The assay was immunoSEQ multiplex PCR, and TCRdb's table has in-frame clones only and misses some. This sample carries 90,000 to 95,000 clones, approximately 80% of them seen once, and the ten largest clones take 0.95% to 1.2%. The sample here was CD4+ or CD8+ T cells sorted from blood, taken in a trial of the OX40 agonist ivuxolimab. The source is an adult with an advanced solid tumor such as melanoma, head and neck, liver or kidney cancer.

This chain uses TRBV4-2 with TRBJ2-1; TRBD2 matches at 11 bases. The V gene's germline CDR1 is LGHNA and CDR2 YNFKEQ. V lost 1 base, J lost 6 bases, and 2 bases stayed unmatched. This CDR3 spans 15 amino acids. CDR3 protein: CASSQGSGGANEQFF. For the CDR3, the DNA is TGTGCCAGCAGCCAAGGTAGCGGGGGGGCCAATGAGCAGTTCTTC.

The rearrangement links TRBV5-1 to TRBJ1-2, with a tentative D call TRBD1 (6 bases). The CDR3 has 15 residues. V was clipped by 7 bases and J by 0 bases, with 16 bases between them. Germline V gives CDR1 SGHRS, CDR2 YFSETQ. CDR3 sequence (DNA): TGCGCCAGCGCCGACCGGACAGAGGCTAACTATGGCTACACCTTC. Translated, it gives CASADRTEANYGYTF.

The J gene is TRBJ1-6, the V gene TRBV10-3; 9 positions agree with TRBD1. The CDR3 consists of 15 residues. Germline V gene lookup returns CDR1 ENHRY and CDR2 SYGVKD. Losses at the gene ends were 8 bases for V and 0 bases for J; bases not matched to a gene: 2. The CDR3 sequence: CAIGTGSSYNSPLHF. CDR3 coding DNA: TGTGCCATCGGGACAGGGAGCTCCTATAATTCACCCCTCCACTTT.

This clone was recorded only once. The J gene is TRBJ2-3, the V gene TRBV5-4, with a tentative D call TRBD1 (6 bases). CDR3 length equals 17 residues. V was trimmed by 1 base and J by 2 bases, leaving 17 bases between them. The germline V gene has CDR1 SGHNT and CDR2 YYREEE (reference sequence). The CDR3 loop is CASSLLRLGGYTDTQYF. The CDR3 bases are TGTGCCAGCAGCTTGCTTAGGTTAGGGGGATACACAGATACGCAGTATTTT.

The chain has TRBV7-9 and TRBJ1-4, with a weak D call TRBD1 (6 bases). V dropped 5 bases and J dropped 5 bases, with 12 bases sitting between them. Germline lookup yields CDR1 SEHNR and CDR2 FQNEAQ (reference sequence). The CDR3 loop spans 14 amino acids. Written as DNA, the CDR3 is TGTGCCAGCAGCCTCGACAGGTTGAATGAAAAACTGTTTTTT. It codes for CASSLDRLNEKLFF.

The CDR3 bases are TGTGCCAGCAGTGAGAATGTGGTGCAGTACGTC. As protein: CASSENVVQYV. The chain carries TRBV2 and TRBJ2-7, with D unclear. The CDR3 runs 11 residues. Germline CDR1 reads SNHLY; CDR2 reads FYNNEI. V gave up 3 bases and J gave up 9 bases, with 9 bases separating them.

The chain couples TRBV28 to TRBJ2-2; D tentatively fits TRBD1 or TRBD2 (5 bases each). CDR3 length: 12 residues. Germline-derived CDR1 and CDR2 are MDHEN and SYDVKM. Trimming pared 3 bases from V and 9 bases from J, leaving 8 bases between. In DNA, the CDR3 is TGTGCCAGCAGTTTGGGGGTCCGGGAGCTGTTTTTT. This sequence encodes CASSLGVRELFF.

The CDR3 protein is CASSLGVSSYNSPLHF. The CDR3 nucleotides read TGTGCCAGCAGCCTGGGGGTGAGCTCCTATAATTCACCCCTCCACTTT. This chain uses TRBV28 with TRBJ1-6; D perhaps matches TRBD1 (5 bases). Germline CDR1 reads MDHEN; CDR2 reads SYDVKM. The V end lost 6 bases, the J end lost 0 bases, and 12 bases lay between the germline ends. The CDR3 is 16 amino acids.

The chain employs TRBV29-1 and TRBJ2-1; TRBD2 matches 8 bases. The CDR3 consists of 13 residues. Germline trimming cut 4 bases from V and 4 bases from J; bases unmatched to any gene: 3. Germline CDR1 is SQVTM and CDR2 is ANQGSEA. The CDR3 DNA sequence: TGCAGCGTTGCCAGCGGGGGATACAATGAGCAGTTCTTC. This codes for CSVASGGYNEQFF.

The chain links TRBV7-3 to TRBJ2-5; tentative D call: TRBD2 (6 bases). From germline, CDR1 is SGHTA and CDR2 FQGTGA. V was cut by 3 bases and J by 3 bases, with 14 bases left in between. CDR3 size: 15 residues. The CDR3 DNA is TGTGCCAGCAGCTTCAGTGGGAGGAGGGAAGAGACCCAGTACTTC. It encodes CASSFSGRREETQYF. Complete variable domain (other parts from reference TRBV7-3 and TRBJ2-5): GAGVSQTPSNKVTEKGKYVELRCDPISGHTALYWYRQSLGQGPEFLIYFQGTGAADDSGLPNDRFFAVRPEGSVSTLKIQRTERGDSAVYLCASSFSGRREETQYFGPGTRLLVL.

V is TRBV30 and J is TRBJ1-5; D not certain. Germline assignment: CDR1 GTSNPN and CDR2 SVGIG (reference sequence). The CDR3 length is 13 residues. V was trimmed by 2 bases and J by 6 bases, leaving 11 bases between them. The CDR3 spells CAWSPSAGQPQHF. In DNA form, the CDR3 reads TGTGCCTGGAGTCCGTCCGCCGGTCAGCCCCAGCATTTT.

This rearrangement joins TRBV7-2 to TRBJ1-5; D gene uncertain. Trimming took off 1 base at V and 2 bases at J, with 15 bases between the two ends. Germline lookup yields CDR1 SGHTA and CDR2 FQGNSA. The CDR3 is 17 amino acids. The CDR3, as DNA: TGTGCCAGCAGCTTAGTTGGACGGGGTCTCGGCAATCAGCCCCAGCATTTT. It encodes CASSLVGRGLGNQPQHF.

DNA of the CDR3: TGTGCCAGCAGTTTTAACCCGGGACAGGGGCTTTTTTATGGCTACACCTTC. Residues: CASSFNPGQGLFYGYTF. This chain uses TRBV4-2 with TRBJ1-2, with 10 bases aligning to TRBD1. V trimming: 6 bases; J trimming: 5 bases; junction bases outside the gene matches: 15. CDR3 size: 17 residues. CDR1 is LGHNA, CDR2 YNFKEQ, per germline.

As regards this clone: Mismatch with germline at one junction end may stem from a read error. This rearrangement joins TRBV6-5 to TRBJ1-1; D possibly corresponds to TRBD1 (5 bases). The CDR3 spans 14 residues. CDR1 MNHEY and CDR2 SVGAGI come from the germline V gene. CDR3 sequence (DNA): TGTGCCAGCAGGTACTACGGAGGGGCCACTGAAGCTTTCTTT. Translating gives CASRYYGGATEAFF.

CDR3 sequence: CASSLNRGADEKLFF. CDR3 in DNA: TGTGCCAGCAGTTTGAACAGGGGGGCAGATGAAAAACTGTTTTTT. V is TRBV7-2 and J is TRBJ1-4, with 8 bases that match TRBD1. Germline CDR1 is SGHTA and CDR2 is FQGNSA. The CDR3 length is 15 residues. J lost 6 bases, V lost 6 bases, and 9 bases had no gene match.

Here the CDR3 reads CASSEGSGPGANVLTF. The DNA of the CDR3 is TGTGCCAGCAGTGAAGGTTCTGGCCCCGGGGCCAACGTCCTGACTTTC. The chain combines TRBV2 with TRBJ2-6; D is unclear. Germline V lookup: CDR1 SNHLY, CDR2 FYNNEI. The CDR3 is 16 amino acids. The V end was cut by 1 base, the J end by 4 bases, with 11 bases between. The full variable domain, with the rest looked up from reference TRBV2 and TRBJ2-6, is EPEVTQTPSHQVTQMGQEVILRCVPISNHLYFYWYRQILGQKVEFLVSFYNNEISEKSEIFDDQFSVERPDGSNFTLKIRSTKLEDSAMYFCASSEGSGPGANVLTFGAGSRLTVL.

The chain is built from TRBV9 and TRBJ1-1; D is possibly TRBD1 (5 bases). V was shortened by 2 bases and J by 5 bases, with 13 bases between the two germline ends. Germline V CDR1 and CDR2: SGDLS, YYNGEE. The CDR3 length is 14 residues. This chain's CDR3 is CASSVGLEGTEAFF. DNA for the CDR3: TGTGCCAGCAGCGTCGGTCTAGAGGGGACTGAAGCTTTCTTT.

In nucleotides, the CDR3 is TGTGCCAGCAGCTTTTCCTGGGAGACCCAGTACTTC. Its protein is CASSFSWETQYF. J is TRBJ2-5 and V is TRBV11-1; D call uncertain. V was clipped by 3 bases and J by 5 bases, with 7 bases between them. The length of the CDR3 is 12 residues. CDR1 is SGHAT, CDR2 FQDESV, per germline (reference sequence).

The chain employs TRBV27 and TRBJ2-3; TRBD2 aligns across 13 bases. V shed 5 bases, J shed 7 bases, and the junction held 6 bases outside the gene matches. The CDR3 totals 15 residues. From germline, CDR1 is MNHEY and CDR2 SMNVEV (reference sequence). In nucleotides, the CDR3 is TGTGCCAGCAGTAAGACTAGCGGGGGGCCCTATACGCAGTATTTT. Protein sequence: CASSKTSGGPYTQYF.

The chain carries TRBV14 and TRBJ2-1; 8 nucleotides match TRBD1. CDR1 SGHDN and CDR2 FVKESK come from the germline V gene. The V and J ends lost 6 bases and 4 bases, in that order; junction bases with no gene match: 5. The CDR3 contains 14 residues. The CDR3 loop reads CASSPGQEYNEQFF. The CDR3 nucleotides are TGTGCCAGCAGTCCGGGACAGGAGTACAATGAGCAGTTCTTC.

Only one count was recorded for this clone. V usage is TRBV18 and J usage is TRBJ1-5; 7 positions match TRBD1. CDR1 KGHSH and CDR2 LQKENI come from the germline V gene. The CDR3 runs to 16 residues. Trimming took 3 bases from V and 5 from J; bases not matched to a gene: 10. In nucleotides, the CDR3 is TGTGCCAGCTCACCCTCTATGACAGGGCAGGATCAGCCCCAGCATTTT. It translates to CASSPSMTGQDQPQHF.

The V gene is TRBV25-1, the J gene TRBJ1-2; TRBD1 matches at 11 bases. Germline V gives CDR1 MGHDK, CDR2 SYGVNS. The V and J ends lost 2 bases and 4 bases, in that order; junction bases with no gene match: 3. This CDR3 spans 15 amino acids. The CDR3 region has the DNA TGTGCCAGCAGTGAAGGGACAGGGGGTTTCTATGGCTACACCTTC. This translates into CASSEGTGGFYGYTF.

Remarks on this clone: Other DNA sequences in the same sample also yield this CDR3. This chain uses TRBV28 with TRBJ2-5; 7 bases align to TRBD1. The germline V gene has CDR1 MDHEN and CDR2 SYDVKM. V shed 5 bases, J shed 2 bases, and the junction held 5 bases outside the gene matches. CDR3 size: 14 residues. CDR3 sequence reads: CASSPRTGQETQYF. CDR3 bases: TGTGCCAGCAGTCCCCGGACAGGTCAAGAGACCCAGTACTTC.

For this clone: Distinct nucleotide sequences in the sample also encode this CDR3. This chain joins TRBV30 and TRBJ1-5; no clear D. V dropped 3 bases and J dropped 0 bases, with 6 bases sitting between them. The CDR3 consists of 13 residues. Germline-derived CDR1 and CDR2 are GTSNPN and SVGIG (reference sequence). DNA of the CDR3: TGTGCCTGGAGCCGAGATAGCAATCAGCCCCAGCATTTT. As protein: CAWSRDSNQPQHF.

The chain uses TRBV12-5 and TRBJ2-7; 8 bases fit TRBD1. Per germline, CDR1 LGHNT and CDR2 FRNRAP. Trimming at V came to 0 bases and at J to 0 bases, leaving 4 bases not matched to a gene. There are 16 residues in the CDR3. CDR3 sequence: CASGLVTGGASYEQYF. The DNA for the CDR3 is TGTGCTAGTGGTTTGGTTACAGGGGGAGCCTCCTACGAGCAGTACTTC.